This TCR beta chain is drawn from a study of T-cell memory formation after mild COVID-19. Study-level information: Largely, the TCR clusters proved donor specific.

This clonotype was seen a few times. Looked up from germline, CDR1 is LGHDT and CDR2 is YNNKEL (reference sequence). The CDR3 totals 16 residues. The trim removed 4 bases at V and 2 bases at J, leaving 7 bases unmatched. From 5'RACE with constant-segment primers came TCR alpha and TCR beta cDNA libraries that carried sample barcodes and UMIs. TCRdb ran MiXCR on the 5' RACE reads and lists one entry per CDR3 protein. The sample includes about 320,000 distinct CDR3 sequences, approximately 14% of them seen just once. Sequenced material: PBMCs or a T cell subset sorted from them (not recorded which). The receptor's source is a man aged 18 to 29 who had mild COVID-19 (a few samples of this study predate the infection). Cell type and time point are not known. The chain combines TRBV3-1 with TRBJ2-1, with 8 bases that match TRBD1. CDR3 in DNA: TGTGCCAGCAGCCCCTCCGGGACAGGCACCTACAATGAGCAGTTCTTC. Amino acid sequence: CASSPSGTGTYNEQFF.